This T cell receptor (beta chain) emerged from a study of blood T cell repertoires in COVID-19. Libraries were prepared by immunoSEQ multiplex PCR; TCRdb keeps only in-frame clonotypes and omits some of them. The data show around 150,000 clones, more than 70% seen once. The CDR3 contains 16 residues. Trimming left V 5 bases short and J 0 bases short, with 17 bases between. Per germline, CDR1 SGHRS and CDR2 YFSETQ. The sequencing input was peripheral blood. This TCR was recovered from a woman between 45 and 65 years old with acute or convalescent COVID-19. V gene TRBV5-1 combines with J gene TRBJ1-2, with D perhaps matching TRBD1 (5 bases). In DNA form, the CDR3 reads TGCGCCAGCAGGACCGAATGGGGCCTAGCTAACTATGGCTACACCTTC. Translating it yields CASRTEWGLANYGYTF.